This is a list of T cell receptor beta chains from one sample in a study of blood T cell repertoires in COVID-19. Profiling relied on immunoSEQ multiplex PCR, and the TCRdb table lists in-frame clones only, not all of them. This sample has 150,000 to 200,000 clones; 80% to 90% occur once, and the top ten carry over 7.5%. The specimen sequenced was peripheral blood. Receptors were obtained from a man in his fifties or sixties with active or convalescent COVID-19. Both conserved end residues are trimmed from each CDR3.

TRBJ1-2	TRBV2	ASSLNRAPTHYGYT
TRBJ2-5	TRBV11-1	ASSLESGIETQY
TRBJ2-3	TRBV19	ASSISRDTDTQY
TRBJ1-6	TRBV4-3	ASSQDAEAYNSPLH
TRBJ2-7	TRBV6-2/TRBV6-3	ASSYSRVSYEQY
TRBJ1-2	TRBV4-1	ASSQVEQGYGYT
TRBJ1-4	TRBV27	ASSLGGSDEKLF
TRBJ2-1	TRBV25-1	ASSELGGFSYNEQF
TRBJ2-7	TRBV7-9	ASSSRLAGAREQY
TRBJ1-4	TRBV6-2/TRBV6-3	ASSYPNDRVEKLF
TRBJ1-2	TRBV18	ASSPGQRRDYT
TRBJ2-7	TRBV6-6	ASSYVQGPSSYEQY
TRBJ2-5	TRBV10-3	AIGQGIETQY
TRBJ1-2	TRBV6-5	ASKTGKEGYT
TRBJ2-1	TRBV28	ASSSTSGDEQF
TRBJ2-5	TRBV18	ASSPPGSRETQY
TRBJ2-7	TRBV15	ATSRVEVFPFWQY
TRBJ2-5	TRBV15	ATSSQGETQY